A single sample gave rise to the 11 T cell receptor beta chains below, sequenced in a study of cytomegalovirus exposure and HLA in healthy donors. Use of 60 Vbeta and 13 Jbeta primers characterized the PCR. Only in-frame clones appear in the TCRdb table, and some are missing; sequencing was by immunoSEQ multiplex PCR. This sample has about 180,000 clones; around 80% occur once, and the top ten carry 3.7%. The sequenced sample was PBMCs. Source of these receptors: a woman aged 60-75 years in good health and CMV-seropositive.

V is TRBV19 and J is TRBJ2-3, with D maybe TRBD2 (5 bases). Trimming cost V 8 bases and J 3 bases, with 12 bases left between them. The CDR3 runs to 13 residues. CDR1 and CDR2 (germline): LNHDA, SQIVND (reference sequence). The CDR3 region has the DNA TGTGCCAGTTGCAGGAGGTCGACAGATACGCAGTATTTT. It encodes CASCRRSTDTQYF.

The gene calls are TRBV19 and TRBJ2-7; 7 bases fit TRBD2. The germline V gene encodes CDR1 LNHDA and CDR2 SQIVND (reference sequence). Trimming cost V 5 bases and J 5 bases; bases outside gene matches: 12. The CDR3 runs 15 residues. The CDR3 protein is CASSPLGAGVNEQYF. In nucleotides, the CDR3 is TGTGCCAGTAGTCCCTTAGGGGCGGGAGTCAACGAGCAGTACTTC. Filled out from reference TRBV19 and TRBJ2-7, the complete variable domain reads DGGITQSPKYLFRKEGQNVTLSCEQNLNHDAMYWYRQDPGQGLRLIYYSQIVNDFQKGDIAEGYSVSREKKESFPLTVTSAQKNPTAFYLCASSPLGAGVNEQYFGPGTRLTVT.

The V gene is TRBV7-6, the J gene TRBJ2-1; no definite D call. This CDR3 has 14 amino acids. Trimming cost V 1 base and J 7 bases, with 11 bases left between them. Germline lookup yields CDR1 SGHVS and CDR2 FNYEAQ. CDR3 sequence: CASSLDLAKNEQFF. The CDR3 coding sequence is TGTGCCAGCAGCTTAGATTTAGCTAAGAATGAGCAGTTCTTC.

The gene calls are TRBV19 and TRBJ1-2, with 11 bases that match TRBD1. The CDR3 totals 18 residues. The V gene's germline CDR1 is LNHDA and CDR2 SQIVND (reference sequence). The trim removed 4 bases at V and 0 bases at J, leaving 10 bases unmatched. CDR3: CASSTAGTGGLTNYGYTF. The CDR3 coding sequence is TGTGCCAGTAGTACCGCCGGGACAGGGGGACTTACTAACTATGGCTACACCTTC.

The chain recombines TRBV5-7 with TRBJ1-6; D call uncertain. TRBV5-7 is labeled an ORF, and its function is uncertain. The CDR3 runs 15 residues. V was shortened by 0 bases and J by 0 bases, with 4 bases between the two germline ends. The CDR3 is CASSLGGSYNSPLHF. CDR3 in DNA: TGTGCCAGCAGCTTGGGCGGCTCCTATAATTCACCCCTCCACTTT.

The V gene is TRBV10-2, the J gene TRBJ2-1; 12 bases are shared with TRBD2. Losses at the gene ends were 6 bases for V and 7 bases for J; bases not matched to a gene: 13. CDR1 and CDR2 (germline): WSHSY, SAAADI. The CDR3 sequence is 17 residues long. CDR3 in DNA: TGCGCCAGCAGCGCCACCACAACTAGCGGGGGGTGGAATGAGCAGTTCTTC. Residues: CASSATTTSGGWNEQFF.

The CDR3 spells CASSLLPGRNTGELFF. CDR3 coding DNA: TGTGCCAGCAGCCTACTACCGGGGAGGAACACCGGGGAGCTGTTTTTT. The V call is TRBV7-6, the J call TRBJ2-2; the D gene is possibly TRBD2 (5 bases). Germline lookup yields CDR1 SGHVS and CDR2 FNYEAQ. Trimming stripped 5 bases from V and 1 base from J, with 14 bases between. The CDR3 is made up of 16 amino acids.

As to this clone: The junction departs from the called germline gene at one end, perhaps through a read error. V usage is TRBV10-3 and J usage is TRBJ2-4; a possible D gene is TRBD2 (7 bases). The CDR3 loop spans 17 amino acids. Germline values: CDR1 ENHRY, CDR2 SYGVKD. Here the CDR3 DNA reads TGTGCCATCAGTGAGTCGGGGGCGGGGGAGGCCAAAAACAGTCAGTACTTC. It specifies CAISESGAGEAKNSQYF.

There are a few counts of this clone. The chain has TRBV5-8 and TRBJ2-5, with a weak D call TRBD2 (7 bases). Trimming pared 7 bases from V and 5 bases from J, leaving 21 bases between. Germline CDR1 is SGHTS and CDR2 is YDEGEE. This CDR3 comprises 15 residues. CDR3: CASRLIRGASETQYF. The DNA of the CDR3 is TGTGCCAGCCGACTAATCCGGGGGGCCTCCGAGACCCAGTACTTC.

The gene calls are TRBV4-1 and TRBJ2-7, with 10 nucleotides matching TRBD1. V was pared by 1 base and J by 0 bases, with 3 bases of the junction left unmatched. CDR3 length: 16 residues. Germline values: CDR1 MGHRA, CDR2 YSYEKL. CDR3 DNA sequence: TGCGCCAGCAGCCAAGGTTGGACAGGGGGCTCCTACGAGCAGTACTTC. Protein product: CASSQGWTGGSYEQYF.

CDR3 sequence reads: CASSLLVGELFF. DNA of the CDR3: TGTGCCAGCAGCTTATTAGTTGGGGAGCTGTTTTTT. The genes are TRBV11-2 and TRBJ2-2; D is unresolved. The CDR3 extends over 12 amino acids. With 2 bases removed from V and 8 bases from J, the gap between germline ends came to 6 bases. The germline V gene has CDR1 SGHAT and CDR2 FQNNGV. The whole variable domain, filled in from reference TRBV11-2 and TRBJ2-2, reads EAGVAQSPRYKIIEKRQSVAFWCNPISGHATLYWYQQILGQGPKLLIQFQNNGVVDDSQLPKDRFSAERLKGVDSTLKIQPAKLEDSAVYLCASSLLVGELFFGEGSRLTVL.